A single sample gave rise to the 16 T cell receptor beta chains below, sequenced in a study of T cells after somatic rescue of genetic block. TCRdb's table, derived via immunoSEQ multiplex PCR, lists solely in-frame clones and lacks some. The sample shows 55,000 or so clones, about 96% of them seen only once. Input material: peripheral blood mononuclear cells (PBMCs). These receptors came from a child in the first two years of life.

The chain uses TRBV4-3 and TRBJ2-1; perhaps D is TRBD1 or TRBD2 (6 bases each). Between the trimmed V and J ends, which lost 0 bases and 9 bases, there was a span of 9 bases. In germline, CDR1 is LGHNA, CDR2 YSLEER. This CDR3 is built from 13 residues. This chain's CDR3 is CASSQDEGGEQFF. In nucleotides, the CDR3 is TGCGCCAGCAGCCAAGATGAGGGGGGTGAGCAGTTCTTC.

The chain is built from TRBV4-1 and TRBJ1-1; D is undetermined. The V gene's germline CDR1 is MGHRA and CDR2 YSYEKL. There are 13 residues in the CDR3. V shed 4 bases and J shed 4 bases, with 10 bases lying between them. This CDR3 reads CASSPFFGTEAFF. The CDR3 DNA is TGCGCCAGCAGCCCGTTCTTTGGCACTGAAGCTTTCTTT.

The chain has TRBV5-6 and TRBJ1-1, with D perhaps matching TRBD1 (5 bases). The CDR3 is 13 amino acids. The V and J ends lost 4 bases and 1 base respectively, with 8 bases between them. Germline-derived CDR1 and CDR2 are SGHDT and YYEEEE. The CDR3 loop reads CASSLGTNTEAFF. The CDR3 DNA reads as TGTGCCAGCAGCCTCGGGACGAACACTGAAGCTTTCTTT.

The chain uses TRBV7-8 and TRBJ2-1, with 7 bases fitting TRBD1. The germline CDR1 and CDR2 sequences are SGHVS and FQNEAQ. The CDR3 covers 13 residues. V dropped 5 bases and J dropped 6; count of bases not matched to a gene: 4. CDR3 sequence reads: CASSPWDSNEQFF. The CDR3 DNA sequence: TGTGCCAGCAGCCCATGGGACAGCAATGAGCAGTTCTTC.

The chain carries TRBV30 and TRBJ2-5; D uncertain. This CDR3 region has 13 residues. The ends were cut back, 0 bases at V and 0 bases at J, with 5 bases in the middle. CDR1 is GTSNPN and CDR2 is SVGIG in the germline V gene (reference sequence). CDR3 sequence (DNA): TGTGCCTGGAGTGTACAGTACCAAGAGACCCAGTACTTC. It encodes CAWSVQYQETQYF.

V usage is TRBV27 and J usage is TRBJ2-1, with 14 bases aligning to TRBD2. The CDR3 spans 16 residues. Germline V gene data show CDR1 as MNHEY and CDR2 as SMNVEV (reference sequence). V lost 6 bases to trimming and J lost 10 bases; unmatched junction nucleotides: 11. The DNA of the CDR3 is TGTGCCAGCAGGAGACCGGGACTAGCGGGAGAGGTAGAGCAGTTCTTC. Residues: CASRRPGLAGEVEQFF.

The CDR3 sequence: CASSPTASGSTGELFF. In DNA form, the CDR3 reads TGTGCCAGCAGCCCAACGGCTAGCGGGAGCACCGGGGAGCTGTTTTTT. V gene TRBV9 combines with J gene TRBJ2-2; 10 nucleotides line up with TRBD2. Germline values: CDR1 SGDLS, CDR2 YYNGEE. The CDR3 covers 16 residues. V was clipped by 4 bases and J by 4 bases; unmatched bases: 7.

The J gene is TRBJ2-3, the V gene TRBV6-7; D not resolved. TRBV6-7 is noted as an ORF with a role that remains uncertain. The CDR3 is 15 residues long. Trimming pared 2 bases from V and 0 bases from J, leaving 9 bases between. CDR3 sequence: CASSYPNDSTDTQYF. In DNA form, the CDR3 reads TGTGCCAGCAGTTACCCGAATGACAGCACAGATACGCAGTATTTT.

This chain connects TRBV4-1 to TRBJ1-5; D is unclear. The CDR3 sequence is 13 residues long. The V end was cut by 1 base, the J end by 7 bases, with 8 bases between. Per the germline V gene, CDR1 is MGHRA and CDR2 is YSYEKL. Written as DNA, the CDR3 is TGCGCCAGCAGCCAAGGACCGGGGCAGCCCCAGCATTTT. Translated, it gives CASSQGPGQPQHF.

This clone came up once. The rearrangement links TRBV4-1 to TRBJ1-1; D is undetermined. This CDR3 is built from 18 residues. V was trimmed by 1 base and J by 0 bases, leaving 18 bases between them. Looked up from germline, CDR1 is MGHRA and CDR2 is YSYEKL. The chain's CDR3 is CASSQVSQARTLNTEAFF. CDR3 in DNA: TGCGCCAGCAGCCAAGTTTCTCAGGCGCGTACTTTGAACACTGAAGCTTTCTTT.

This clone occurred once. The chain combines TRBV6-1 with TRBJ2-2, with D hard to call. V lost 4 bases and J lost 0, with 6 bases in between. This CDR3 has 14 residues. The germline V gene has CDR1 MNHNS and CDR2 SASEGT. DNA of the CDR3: TGTGCCAGCAGTGTGGCAGCGAACACCGGGGAGCTGTTTTTT. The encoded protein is CASSVAANTGELFF.

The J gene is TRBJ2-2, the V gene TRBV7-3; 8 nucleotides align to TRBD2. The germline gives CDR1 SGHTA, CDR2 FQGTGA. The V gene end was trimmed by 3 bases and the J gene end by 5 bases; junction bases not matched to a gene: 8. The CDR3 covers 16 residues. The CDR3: CASSFFSGSVTGELFF. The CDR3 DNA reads TGTGCCAGCAGCTTTTTCAGCGGGAGTGTAACCGGGGAGCTGTTTTTT.

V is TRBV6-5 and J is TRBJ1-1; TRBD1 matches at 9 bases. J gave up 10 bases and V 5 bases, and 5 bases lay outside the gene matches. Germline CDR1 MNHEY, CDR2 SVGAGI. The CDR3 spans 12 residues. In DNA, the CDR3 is TGTGCCAGCAGTACAGGGGGCGGGGGAGCTTTCTTT. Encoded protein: CASSTGGGGAFF.

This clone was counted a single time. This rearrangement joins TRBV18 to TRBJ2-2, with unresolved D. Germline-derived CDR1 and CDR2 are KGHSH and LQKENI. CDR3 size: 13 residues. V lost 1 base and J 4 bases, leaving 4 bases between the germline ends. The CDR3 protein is CASSPLLTGELFF. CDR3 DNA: TGTGCCAGCTCACCACTTCTCACCGGGGAGCTGTTTTTT. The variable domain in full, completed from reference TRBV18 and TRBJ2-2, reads NAGVMQNPRHLVRRRGQEARLRCSPMKGHSHVYWYRQLPEEGLKFMVYLQKENIIDESGMPKERFSAEFPKEGPSILRIQQVVRGDSAAYFCASSPLLTGELFFGEGSRLTVL.

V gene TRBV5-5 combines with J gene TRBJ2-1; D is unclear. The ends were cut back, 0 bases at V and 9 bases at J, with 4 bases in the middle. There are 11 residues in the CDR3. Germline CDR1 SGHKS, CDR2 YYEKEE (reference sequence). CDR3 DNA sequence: TGTGCCAGCAGCTTGGCGGGTGAGCAGTTCTTC. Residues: CASSLAGEQFF.

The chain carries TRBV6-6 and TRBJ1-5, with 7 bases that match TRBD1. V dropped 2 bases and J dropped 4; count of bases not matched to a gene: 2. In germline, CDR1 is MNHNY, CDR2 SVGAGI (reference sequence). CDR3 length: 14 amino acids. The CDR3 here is CASSYARGNQPQHF. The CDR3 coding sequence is TGTGCCAGCAGTTACGCCAGGGGGAATCAGCCCCAGCATTTT.